This TCR beta chain was captured in a study of cytomegalovirus exposure and HLA in healthy donors. Amplification used 60 Vbeta primers and 13 Jbeta primers. Using immunoSEQ multiplex PCR, the repertoire was profiled, and TCRdb retains in-frame clones only, with some absent. The sample yields over 130,000 clones, around two thirds seen once. Input material: PBMCs. This sequence was found in a male donor in good health and CMV-seronegative.

The CDR3 reads CASSYRTGGSYNEQFF. Written as DNA, the CDR3 is TGTGCCAGCAGTTATCGGACAGGGGGCTCCTACAATGAGCAGTTCTTC. J is TRBJ2-1 and V is TRBV27; 10 bases agree with TRBD1. The V and J ends lost 4 bases and 0 bases, in that order; junction bases with no gene match: 3. The germline gives CDR1 MNHEY, CDR2 SMNVEV (reference sequence). There are 16 residues in the CDR3.